The TCR beta chain under discussion was sequenced for a study of blood T cell repertoires in COVID-19. Study at large: From T cells, B-cell-depleted T cells, or PBMCs came the material, which was cDNA or gDNA.

As originally analysed: The assay estimated nucleated cells by amplifying reference gene primers. Data came from immunoSEQ multiplex PCR; TCRdb stores just in-frame clones and leaves some out. V, J and clone size reflect that table, while D and trimming were determined from the DNA. The sample holds under 200,000 clones, roughly 86% seen once. The germline gives CDR1 LNHDA, CDR2 SQIVND (reference sequence). With 4 bases clipped from V and 5 bases from J, the junction kept 5 bases outside the gene matches. The CDR3 loop spans 13 amino acids. Seattle patients were enrolled during active infection and followed longitudinally.

The V call is TRBV19, the J call TRBJ2-7, with TRBD1 matching over 7 bases. The sequenced sample was peripheral blood. This TCR came from a woman of 80 years or more with COVID-19, enrolled during active disease. CDR3 amino acids: CASSKTGIHEQYF. The CDR3 DNA is TGTGCCAGTAGTAAGACAGGGATCCACGAGCAGTACTTC.